One sample yielded the 18 T cell receptor beta chains listed below, sequenced in a study of shared clonotypes between healthy human individuals. Measured with immunoSEQ multiplex PCR; TCRdb has only the in-frame clones, and not every one. The sample holds approximately 710,000 clones, around 90% seen once. Material: memory CD8+ T cells from PBMCs. Subset meaning: CD45RO+ cells pooled with CCR7-negative TemRA cells. The source of these receptors is a man younger than 35 in good health. Some clones in this sample may be carry-over from other donors' samples.

Note on this clone: Additional DNA sequences in this sample encode the identical CDR3. The chain is built from TRBV13 and TRBJ2-7; D perhaps matches TRBD2 (6 bases). Per the germline V gene, CDR1 is PRHDT and CDR2 is FYEKMQ (reference sequence). The V end was cut by 1 base, the J end by 2 bases, with 9 bases between. This CDR3 spans 14 amino acids. The CDR3, as DNA: TGTGCCAGCAGCTTAGTTAGCGGCGCCTACGAGCAGTACTTC. This gives the protein CASSLVSGAYEQYF.

This clone was detected a few times. This chain uses TRBV28 with TRBJ1-1; unclear D gene. V lost 7 bases and J lost 7, with 16 bases in between. This CDR3 spans 13 amino acids. Germline lookup yields CDR1 MDHEN and CDR2 SYDVKM. CDR3 sequence (DNA): TGTGCCAGCACCCTATCAATCGGGAATGAAGCTTTCTTT. Translating it yields CASTLSIGNEAFF.

This clone occurred many times. This chain links TRBV5-1 with TRBJ2-7; no clear D. Germline CDR1 reads SGHRS; CDR2 reads YFSETQ. The CDR3 contains 12 residues. V was trimmed by 6 bases and J by 3 bases, leaving 10 bases between them. The CDR3 sequence is CASNLDDYEQYF. The CDR3 coding sequence is TGCGCCAGCAACCTTGATGACTACGAGCAGTACTTC.

This clone appeared once. The chain recombines TRBV9 with TRBJ2-1; D unresolved. Between the trimmed V and J ends, which lost 0 bases and 8 bases, there was a span of 3 bases. The CDR3 length is 11 residues. Germline lookup yields CDR1 SGDLS and CDR2 YYNGEE. CDR3 DNA sequence: TGTGCCAGCAGCGTAGAATATGAGCAGTTCTTC. Its protein is CASSVEYEQFF.

V is TRBV5-8 and J is TRBJ2-7, with 9 positions matching TRBD1. CDR3 length equals 14 residues. CDR1 and CDR2 from the germline V gene are SGHTS and YDEGEE. The ends lost 4 bases at V and 2 bases at J; junction bases unmatched: 4. The CDR3 sequence: CASSHRGLTYEQYF. CDR3 nucleotide sequence: TGTGCCAGCAGCCACAGGGGGCTCACCTACGAGCAGTACTTC.

The chain carries TRBV7-9 and TRBJ1-1; D is uncertain. The length of the CDR3 is 12 residues. Trimming cost V 8 bases and J 7 bases, with 14 bases left between them. The V gene's germline CDR1 is SEHNR and CDR2 FQNEAQ (reference sequence). The CDR3 region is CASLSPPGEAFF. CDR3 in DNA: TGTGCCAGCCTGTCGCCGCCCGGTGAAGCTTTCTTT. The whole variable domain, remainder taken from reference TRBV7-9 and TRBJ1-1, is DTGVSQNPRHKITKRGQNVTFRCDPISEHNRLYWYRQTLGQGPEFLTYFQNEAQLEKSRLLSDRFSAERPKGSFSTLEIQRTEQGDSAMYLCASLSPPGEAFFGQGTRLTVV.

Of note for this clone: This same CDR3 is encoded by further DNA sequences in the sample. The rearrangement joins TRBV10-3 to TRBJ2-7; D is uncertain. This CDR3 is 11 amino acids long. Germline CDR1 and CDR2: ENHRY and SYGVKD. V was trimmed by 3 bases and J by 3 bases, leaving 3 bases between them. The CDR3 protein is CAISDSYEQYF. The DNA for the CDR3 is TGTGCCATCAGTGATAGCTACGAGCAGTACTTC.

CDR3 nucleotide sequence: TGTGCCAGCAGCGCCGGACAGGGAGTGGACGAGCAGTACTTC. This encodes CASSAGQGVDEQYF. The chain joins TRBV7-9 to TRBJ2-7, with TRBD1 identical over 8 bases. J was trimmed by 5 bases and V by 5 bases; bases with no gene match: 8. This CDR3 has 14 amino acids. Germline CDR1 and CDR2: SEHNR and FQNEAQ (reference sequence).

The chain joins TRBV25-1 to TRBJ2-2; weak D call: TRBD1 (6 bases). This CDR3 spans 18 amino acids. Trimming shortened V by 1 base and J by 7 bases, and 22 bases separated the two germline ends. The germline gives CDR1 MGHDK, CDR2 SYGVNS. CDR3 amino acids: CASSEWGSRQAMSGELFF. The CDR3 DNA sequence: TGTGCCAGCAGTGAATGGGGTTCTCGACAGGCAATGAGCGGGGAGCTGTTTTTT. Full variable domain (outside the CDR3, taken from reference TRBV25-1 and TRBJ2-2): EADIYQTPRYLVIGTGKKITLECSQTMGHDKMYWYQQDPGMELHLIHYSYGVNSTEKGDLSSESTVSRIRTEHFPLTLESARPSHTSQYLCASSEWGSRQAMSGELFFGEGSRLTVL.

V and J are TRBV9 and TRBJ2-7; maybe TRBD1 (5 bases). The length of the CDR3 is 14 residues. V lost 0 bases to trimming and J lost 2 bases, with 9 bases between them. Germline V gene sequence: CDR1 SGDLS, CDR2 YYNGEE. CDR3 sequence: CASSVAGRAYEQYF. The CDR3 DNA reads as TGTGCCAGCAGCGTAGCAGGCAGGGCCTACGAGCAGTACTTC.

The rearrangement links TRBV28 to TRBJ1-1; no clear D gene. The CDR3 sequence is 15 residues long. Germline CDR1 is MDHEN and CDR2 is SYDVKM. V lost 5 bases and J 6 bases, leaving 19 bases between the germline ends. The CDR3 spells CASSQSSWGSAEAFF. CDR3 in DNA: TGTGCCAGCAGTCAAAGCTCGTGGGGTTCGGCTGAAGCTTTCTTT.

This clone was seen once. The gene calls are TRBV7-9 and TRBJ2-6, with D uncertain. V was trimmed by 5 bases and J by 0 bases, leaving 14 bases between them. Germline loops: CDR1 SEHNR, CDR2 FQNEAQ (reference sequence). CDR3 length: 17 amino acids. The CDR3 protein is CASSPRTFVSGANVLTF. Here the CDR3 DNA reads TGTGCCAGCAGCCCCCGGACCTTTGTCTCTGGGGCCAACGTCCTGACTTTC. The full variable domain, rest sourced from reference TRBV7-9 and TRBJ2-6, is DTGVSQNPRHKITKRGQNVTFRCDPISEHNRLYWYRQTLGQGPEFLTYFQNEAQLEKSRLLSDRFSAERPKGSFSTLEIQRTEQGDSAMYLCASSPRTFVSGANVLTFGAGSRLTVL.

This clone appeared a single time. This chain joins TRBV4-3 and TRBJ2-1; D not certain. Germline values: CDR1 LGHNA, CDR2 YSLEER. The CDR3 covers 15 residues. The V end lost 6 bases, the J end lost 0 bases, and 12 bases lay between the germline ends. The CDR3 loop is CASSRTRSSYNEQFF. The CDR3 DNA reads TGCGCCAGCAGTCGAACCCGGAGCTCCTACAATGAGCAGTTCTTC.

The chain is built from TRBV6-6 and TRBJ2-5; D is unresolved. The CDR3 runs to 13 residues. CDR1 is MNHNY, CDR2 SVGAGI, per germline (reference sequence). V gave up 2 bases and J gave up 0 bases, with 4 bases separating them. The CDR3 nucleotides are TGTGCCAGCAGTTACGGATACCAAGAGACCCAGTACTTC. Amino acids: CASSYGYQETQYF.

This sequence joins TRBV4-1 and TRBJ2-5; D is tentatively TRBD1 or TRBD2 (5 bases each). Germline V gives CDR1 MGHRA, CDR2 YSYEKL. Deletions cut 0 bases from V and 5 bases from J, with 13 bases between. This CDR3 spans 15 amino acids. The CDR3 DNA sequence: TGCGCCAGCAGCCAAGAAGAGGGGCGAGAGGAGACCCAGTACTTC. Translation gives CASSQEEGREETQYF.

The chain carries TRBV29-1 and TRBJ2-7, with 7 bases aligning to TRBD2. Germline assignment: CDR1 SQVTM and CDR2 ANQGSEA. The CDR3 runs 13 residues. The V and J ends lost 3 bases and 4 bases, in that order; junction bases with no gene match: 6. CDR3 in DNA: TGCAGCGTTGAGGGGTGGGAGGGGTACGAGCAGTACTTC. The encoded protein is CSVEGWEGYEQYF.

This chain joins TRBV28 and TRBJ2-1; tentatively, D is TRBD2 (6 bases). The CDR3 sequence is 16 residues long. Germline loops: CDR1 MDHEN, CDR2 SYDVKM. The V and J ends lost 0 bases and 0 bases respectively, with 9 bases between them. The CDR3 DNA is TGTGCCAGCAGTTTATGGGTGGACTACTCCTACAATGAGCAGTTCTTC. Protein product: CASSLWVDYSYNEQFF.

Comment on this clone: This specimen includes other DNA sequences encoding the same CDR3. V usage is TRBV9 and J usage is TRBJ2-2; TRBD2 matches at 7 bases. This CDR3 comprises 14 residues. Germline V gene lookup returns CDR1 SGDLS and CDR2 YYNGEE. The J segment lost 5 bases and the V segment lost 2 bases, leaving 3 bases of the junction unmatched. CDR3 loop: CASSVGGGTGELFF. As DNA, the CDR3 is TGTGCCAGCAGCGTGGGCGGGGGAACCGGGGAGCTGTTTTTT.